Listed here is a single TCR beta chain. This entry comes from a study of immune evolution from preneoplasia to lung adenocarcinoma. Generated by immunoSEQ multiplex PCR, the TCRdb table keeps only in-frame clones and is missing some. The table shows under 6,000 clones, with over 60% occurring only once. The CDR3 is 15 residues long. The germline CDR1 and CDR2 sequences are MDHEN and SYDVKM. V was pared by 1 base and J by 0 bases, with 10 bases between. Between 2014 and 2017, patients underwent resection in Japan or China. The chain combines TRBV28 with TRBJ2-7; maybe TRBD2 (5 bases). This TCR was sampled from a person between 60 and 79 years old with lung adenocarcinoma. Sequencing was performed on FFPE adjacent normal lung tissue. CDR3 in amino acids: CASSLSPTSSYEQYF. DNA for the CDR3: TGTGCCAGCAGTTTATCCCCAACTAGCTCCTACGAGCAGTACTTC.